This entry lists 28 T cell receptor beta chains sequenced from one sample in a study of blood T cell repertoires in COVID-19. The data were produced by immunoSEQ multiplex PCR, yet TCRdb's version contains in-frame clones alone and is incomplete. The sample yields about 180,000 clones, more than 70% seen once. Material for sequencing was PBMCs or T cells enriched from blood (not recorded which). All receptors come from a man in his sixties who had recovered from COVID-19.

The sample holds one count of this clone. The chain has TRBV19 and TRBJ1-1; 8 bases map to TRBD1. This CDR3 region has 12 residues. The V gene end was trimmed by 5 bases and the J gene end by 11 bases; junction bases not matched to a gene: 7. CDR1 LNHDA and CDR2 SQIVND come from the germline V gene (reference sequence). The CDR3 loop reads CASSAIQGAAFF. The CDR3 DNA sequence: TGTGCCAGTAGTGCTATCCAGGGGGCGGCTTTCTTT.

The chain links TRBV27 to TRBJ2-1; 12 nucleotides line up with TRBD2. The CDR3 is 15 residues long. Losses at the gene ends were 7 bases for V and 8 bases for J; bases not matched to a gene: 9. Germline CDR1 reads MNHEY; CDR2 reads SMNVEV (reference sequence). DNA for the CDR3: TGTGCCAGCACCCCGACTAGCGGGAGAAGGCATGAGCAGTTCTTC. Residues: CASTPTSGRRHEQFF.

This chain joins TRBV7-6 and TRBJ2-7, with D perhaps TRBD2 (5 bases). Germline values: CDR1 SGHVS, CDR2 FNYEAQ. This CDR3 has 15 amino acids. V shed 5 bases and J shed 5 bases, with 19 bases lying between them. As DNA, the CDR3 is TGTGCCAGCAGCCTCATATTGGAGAGGGTCCACGAGCAGTACTTC. The encoded protein is CASSLILERVHEQYF. Drawing the rest from reference TRBV7-6 and TRBJ2-7, the complete variable domain is GAGVSQSPRYKVTKRGQDVALRCDPISGHVSLYWYRQALGQGPEFLTYFNYEAQQDKSGLPNDRFSAERPEGSISTLTIQRTEQRDSAMYRCASSLILERVHEQYFGPGTRLTVT.

V usage is TRBV7-2 and J usage is TRBJ1-4; the D gene is possibly TRBD1 (6 bases). V was cut by 1 base and J by 8 bases, with 8 bases left in between. Per the germline V gene, CDR1 is SGHTA and CDR2 is FQGNSA. The CDR3 is 13 amino acids. The CDR3 DNA reads TGTGCCAGCAGCTTAGAACAGGGAGAAAAACTGTTTTTT. Translation: CASSLEQGEKLFF.

The chain links TRBV5-1 to TRBJ2-7; D gene ambiguous. The V and J ends lost 0 bases and 8 bases respectively, with 15 bases between them. Germline CDR1 is SGHRS and CDR2 is YFSETQ. This CDR3 region has 14 residues. The CDR3 is CASSLGGVGDQQYF. The CDR3, as DNA: TGCGCCAGCAGCTTGGGAGGTGTCGGTGATCAGCAGTACTTC.

The chain has TRBV7-8 and TRBJ2-3, with a weak D call TRBD1 (5 bases). V lost 7 bases and J 5 bases, leaving 16 bases between the germline ends. The CDR3 extends over 14 amino acids. Germline CDR1 and CDR2: SGHVS and FQNEAQ. In DNA form, the CDR3 reads TGTGCCAGCACCCGTGGGGCCTCTGGAGATACGCAGTATTTT. Protein: CASTRGASGDTQYF.

This rearrangement joins TRBV7-2 to TRBJ2-7; 10 nucleotides line up with TRBD1. The germline gives CDR1 SGHTA, CDR2 FQGNSA. Trimming at V came to 0 bases and at J to 4 bases, leaving 6 bases not matched to a gene. The CDR3 length is 16 residues. The CDR3 here is CASSLASDRGLYEQYF. The DNA for the CDR3 is TGTGCCAGCAGCTTAGCTAGCGACAGGGGGCTGTACGAGCAGTACTTC. Together with reference TRBV7-2 and TRBJ2-7, the CDR3 gives the full variable domain: GAGVSQSPSNKVTEKGKDVELRCDPISGHTALYWYRQSLGQGLEFLIYFQGNSAPDKSGLPSDRFSAERTGGSVSTLTIQRTQQEDSAVYLCASSLASDRGLYEQYFGPGTRLTVT.

V gene TRBV2 combines with J gene TRBJ1-1, with TRBD1 as a possible D gene (6 bases). The V and J ends lost 7 bases and 5 bases respectively, with 20 bases between them. Per germline, CDR1 SNHLY and CDR2 FYNNEI. The CDR3 sequence is 15 residues long. The CDR3 reads CASTASLNRATEAFF. CDR3 nucleotides: TGTGCCAGCACCGCGAGTCTTAACAGGGCGACTGAAGCTTTCTTT.

This clone was counted a few times. In nucleotides, the CDR3 is TGTGCCAGCAGCTTGGGACAGGGAATCCCCCACTACGAGCAGTACTTC. This gives the protein CASSLGQGIPHYEQYF. This sequence joins TRBV5-5 and TRBJ2-7; 7 bases align to TRBD1. The germline CDR1 and CDR2 sequences are SGHKS and YYEKEE (reference sequence). This CDR3 has 16 residues. With V trimmed by 0 bases and J by 3 bases, 9 bases remained unmatched.

The chain is built from TRBV19 and TRBJ2-6; 7 nucleotides align to TRBD1. Germline CDR1 reads LNHDA; CDR2 reads SQIVND (reference sequence). V shed 10 bases and J 0 bases; nucleotides not matched to a gene: 21. CDR3 length: 20 residues. CDR3 nucleotides: TGTGCCACTTCAATTGGAATGAGACAGGGCCAGTACTCTGGGGCCAACGTCCTGACTTTC. It yields the protein CATSIGMRQGQYSGANVLTF.

The chain has TRBV9 and TRBJ1-1; D call uncertain. Germline-derived CDR1 and CDR2 are SGDLS and YYNGEE. The CDR3 consists of 15 residues. Trimming stripped 2 bases from V and 8 bases from J, with 19 bases between. CDR3 amino acids: CASSVVPVSEAEAFF. Written as DNA, the CDR3 is TGTGCCAGCAGCGTTGTGCCGGTCAGCGAGGCCGAAGCTTTCTTT.

The V and J genes are TRBV3-1 (or the pseudogene TRBV3-2) and TRBJ2-2, with TRBD2 identical over 7 bases. J gave up 5 bases and V 1 base, and 4 bases lay outside the gene matches. There are 15 residues in the CDR3. Germline V CDR1 and CDR2: LGHDT, YNNKEL (reference sequence). The CDR3 protein is CASSQGWGGTGELFF. For the CDR3, the DNA is TGTGCCAGCAGCCAAGGTTGGGGGGGAACCGGGGAGCTGTTTTTT.

This clone came up once. The chain links TRBV7-3 to TRBJ1-1; D not certain. Trimming stripped 4 bases from V and 5 bases from J, with 17 bases between. The CDR3 extends over 15 amino acids. Germline V gene lookup returns CDR1 SGHTA and CDR2 FQGTGA. The CDR3 sequence: CASSSRGDGITEAFF. For the CDR3, the DNA is TGTGCCAGCAGCTCGCGCGGGGATGGAATTACTGAAGCTTTCTTT.

To note about this clone: The junction and the germline gene differ at one end; a read error may be behind it. The chain uses TRBV6-1 and TRBJ2-7; D is unclear. Germline values: CDR1 MNHNS, CDR2 SASEGT. The CDR3 totals 15 residues. The CDR3 is CASIERPGTSYEQYF. DNA of the CDR3: TGTGCCAGCATTGAACGGCCAGGTACTTCCTACGAGCAGTACTTC.

As to this clone: In the same sample, other DNA sequences code for this CDR3. This sequence joins TRBV6-5 and TRBJ2-7; 8 bases line up with TRBD1. The ends lost 6 bases at V and 0 bases at J; junction bases unmatched: 4. The CDR3 runs to 14 residues. Germline V lookup: CDR1 MNHEY, CDR2 SVGAGI. CDR3 sequence: CASSRTGGSYEQYF. The CDR3 coding sequence is TGTGCCAGCAGCCGCACAGGGGGCTCCTACGAGCAGTACTTC.

The CDR3 region is CASSQEREQYF. The CDR3 DNA follows: TGTGCCAGCAGCCAAGAGAGGGAGCAGTACTTC. The J gene is TRBJ2-7, the V gene TRBV3-1 (or the pseudogene TRBV3-2); D is ambiguous. V was trimmed by 0 bases and J by 7 bases, leaving 4 bases between them. Germline loops: CDR1 LGHDT, CDR2 YNNKEL (reference sequence). The CDR3 is 11 amino acids.

The J gene is TRBJ2-5, the V gene TRBV10-3; D perhaps matches TRBD1 (5 bases). Germline V CDR1 and CDR2: ENHRY, SYGVKD. The V gene lost 5 bases and the J gene lost 1 base, with 11 bases spanning the gap. The CDR3 consists of 14 residues. CDR3 in amino acids: CAISHQGTQETQYF. CDR3 in DNA: TGTGCCATCAGTCACCAGGGAACCCAAGAGACCCAGTACTTC.

This rearrangement joins TRBV10-3 to TRBJ2-3, with TRBD2 identical over 12 bases. V was pared by 3 bases and J by 1 base, with 11 bases of the junction left unmatched. The CDR3 runs to 19 residues. From germline, CDR1 is ENHRY and CDR2 SYGVKD. CDR3 sequence (DNA): TGTGCCATCAGTGACCCGTCTAGCGGGGGGGCCCCTGGCACAGATACGCAGTATTTT. Its translation: CAISDPSSGGAPGTDTQYF.

The rearrangement uses TRBV14 and TRBJ2-3; D might be TRBD2 (5 bases). The CDR3 sequence is 16 residues long. V shed 1 base and J shed 2 bases, with 13 bases lying between them. Germline loops: CDR1 SGHDN, CDR2 FVKESK. The CDR3 is CASSQGLTGYTDTQYF. In DNA, the CDR3 is TGTGCCAGCAGCCAAGGTCTAACGGGGTACACAGATACGCAGTATTTT.

This rearrangement joins TRBV5-4 to TRBJ2-3, with TRBD1 matching 10 bases. CDR3 length equals 17 residues. Germline V gene data show CDR1 as SGHNT and CDR2 as YYREEE (reference sequence). Trimming removed 5 bases from V and 1 base from J; junction bases left unmatched: 10. CDR3 in DNA: TGTGCCAGCAGAAACCGGGACAGGGGTTGGGGCACAGATACGCAGTATTTT. It is translated as CASRNRDRGWGTDTQYF.

The chain is built from TRBV7-3 and TRBJ2-3; D remains ambiguous. The CDR3 covers 14 residues. Germline V CDR1 and CDR2: SGHTA, FQGTGA. Trimming took 2 bases from V and 0 from J, leaving 6 bases between them. The CDR3 DNA is TGTGCCAGCAGCTTACATCCCAGCACAGATACGCAGTATTTT. Translating it yields CASSLHPSTDTQYF.

This clone was picked up many times. Within the sample, other DNA sequences also encode this same CDR3. The chain couples TRBV7-9 to TRBJ2-7; no reliable D call. CDR3 length equals 13 residues. Germline CDR1 and CDR2: SEHNR and FQNEAQ (reference sequence). Trimming left V 5 bases short and J 2 bases short, with 10 bases between. CDR3 sequence reads: CASSPSGTYEQYF. DNA of the CDR3: TGTGCCAGCAGCCCTTCGGGTACCTACGAGCAGTACTTC.

The rearrangement joins TRBV11-3 to TRBJ2-1; the match to TRBD1 covers 9 bases. This CDR3 contains 15 residues. Germline V gene sequence: CDR1 SGHNT, CDR2 YENEEA. V lost 2 bases to trimming and J lost 6 bases; unmatched junction nucleotides: 5. The chain's CDR3 is CASSLTGTGINEQFF. The CDR3 nucleotides read TGTGCCAGCAGCTTAACGGGGACAGGGATCAATGAGCAGTTCTTC.

The chain has TRBV30 and TRBJ1-2; TRBD1 aligns across 7 bases. This CDR3 has 16 amino acids. The ends lost 3 bases at V and 2 bases at J; junction bases unmatched: 12. Germline CDR1 and CDR2: GTSNPN and SVGIG (reference sequence). CDR3 protein: CAWSPGQLLLNYGYTF. The CDR3 DNA sequence: TGTGCCTGGAGCCCGGGACAGCTACTATTAAACTATGGCTACACCTTC. Full variable domain (outside the CDR3, taken from reference TRBV30 and TRBJ1-2): SQTIHQWPATLVQPVGSPLSLECTVEGTSNPNLYWYRQAAGRGLQLLFYSVGIGQISSEVPQNLSASRPQDRQFILSSKKLLLSDSGFYLCAWSPGQLLLNYGYTFGSGTRLTVV.

This chain connects TRBV6-5 to TRBJ2-7; possible D gene TRBD2, 5 bases. With 6 bases removed from V and 2 bases from J, the gap between germline ends came to 11 bases. CDR3 length: 13 residues. Germline CDR1 reads MNHEY; CDR2 reads SVGAGI. CDR3: CASSRGPTYEQYF. DNA of the CDR3: TGTGCCAGCAGCCGAGGGCCTACCTACGAGCAGTACTTC.

DNA of the CDR3: TGCGCCAGCAGCTTGGGGGAGGCGACAATGGGGGAAAAACTGTTTTTT. Protein product: CASSLGEATMGEKLFF. This rearrangement joins TRBV5-1 to TRBJ1-4; D remains unclear. The CDR3 totals 16 residues. Between the trimmed V and J ends, which lost 0 bases and 8 bases, there was a span of 17 bases. Germline CDR1 reads SGHRS; CDR2 reads YFSETQ.

The genes are TRBV6-6 and TRBJ1-6; 9 bases align to TRBD1. Germline values: CDR1 MNHNY, CDR2 SVGAGI (reference sequence). With V trimmed by 4 bases and J by 5 bases, 3 bases remained unmatched. The CDR3 is made up of 15 amino acids. CDR3 coding DNA: TGTGCCAGCAGTTCGCGGACAGGGGATAATTCACCCCTCCACTTT. Translated, it gives CASSSRTGDNSPLHF.

The rearrangement links TRBV10-3 to TRBJ2-3; D is perhaps TRBD1 (6 bases). The CDR3 spans 14 residues. The ends were cut back, 5 bases at V and 6 bases at J, with 15 bases in the middle. The V gene's germline CDR1 is ENHRY and CDR2 SYGVKD. CDR3: CAISYRDPADTQYF. CDR3 DNA: TGTGCCATCAGTTACAGGGACCCGGCCGATACGCAGTATTTT.